One sample yielded the 24 T cell receptor beta chains listed below, sequenced in a study of cytomegalovirus exposure and HLA in healthy donors (dated by TCRdb to between 2016 and 2019). Library preparation used the immunoSEQ multiplex PCR assay. For the multiplex PCR, a mixture combining 60 forward primers for TCR Vbeta segments and 13 reverse primers for TCR Jbeta segments was used. This is the immuneACCESS table as TCRdb keeps it, with only in-frame sequences that have V and J called. A part of the clones is gone; compared with another copy, unresolved V genes explain less than half, and the rest is unexplained. This sample comprises more than 90,000 clones, about 70% of them detected only once. The top ten hold roughly 0.9% of the sample. Source material: PBMCs. Every receptor here comes from a woman aged 25-40 years in good health and CMV-seronegative.

This clone showed up just a few times. V gene TRBV10-3 combines with J gene TRBJ2-7; weak D call: TRBD1 (6 bases). The CDR3 extends over 11 amino acids. V lost 6 bases to trimming and J lost 5 bases, with 8 bases between them. Looked up from germline, CDR1 is ENHRY and CDR2 is SYGVKD. The CDR3 DNA follows: TGTGCCATCAGGGGGACACACGAGCAGTACTTC. Residues: CAIRGTHEQYF.

This chain connects TRBV4-1 to TRBJ1-2; no clear D gene. V lost 0 bases to trimming and J lost 1 base, with 6 bases between them. The CDR3 consists of 14 residues. Germline V gives CDR1 MGHRA, CDR2 YSYEKL. The CDR3 DNA reads TGCGCCAGCAGCCAAGAGTCAGTTAACTATGGCTACACCTTC. As protein: CASSQESVNYGYTF.

V is TRBV25-1 and J is TRBJ1-2; 8 nucleotides align to TRBD1. The germline CDR1 and CDR2 sequences are MGHDK and SYGVNS. J was trimmed by 3 bases and V by 3 bases; bases with no gene match: 6. The CDR3 loop spans 15 amino acids. The CDR3 nucleotides are TGTGCCAGCAGTGAGCATCGGACAGGGCACTATGGCTACACCTTC. Protein: CASSEHRTGHYGYTF.

The rearrangement joins TRBV15 to TRBJ1-4; D remains ambiguous. This CDR3 is 14 amino acids long. Trimming pared 0 bases from V and 8 bases from J, leaving 10 bases between. The germline CDR1 and CDR2 sequences are LNHNV and YYDKDF (reference sequence). In DNA form, the CDR3 reads TGTGCCACCAGCAGAGACAGGCTGTGGGAAAAACTGTTTTTT. This encodes CATSRDRLWEKLFF.

The J gene is TRBJ2-4, the V gene TRBV4-1; perhaps TRBD1 as D (6 bases). The CDR3 totals 16 residues. Trimming left V 0 bases short and J 6 bases short, with 15 bases between. Germline lookup yields CDR1 MGHRA and CDR2 YSYEKL. The DNA of the CDR3 is TGCGCCAGCAGCCAAGACACGCGGACAGAGGTAAACATTCAGTACTTC. Protein sequence: CASSQDTRTEVNIQYF.

V gene TRBV7-2 combines with J gene TRBJ2-3; 10 bases fit TRBD2. Germline V lookup: CDR1 SGHTA, CDR2 FQGNSA. This CDR3 comprises 16 residues. J was trimmed by 4 bases and V by 3 bases; bases with no gene match: 7. The CDR3 loop is CASSFGAGGLADTQYF. The CDR3, as DNA: TGTGCCAGCAGCTTCGGAGCGGGAGGGTTGGCAGATACGCAGTATTTT.

This rearrangement joins TRBV15 to TRBJ2-1, with a tentative D call TRBD2 (5 bases). V lost 1 base and J lost 7, with 14 bases in between. The CDR3 extends over 15 amino acids. CDR1 is LNHNV, CDR2 YYDKDF, per germline (reference sequence). The DNA of the CDR3 is TGTGCCACCAGCAGAGGAGGGTCTCGCTATAATGAGCAGTTCTTC. As protein: CATSRGGSRYNEQFF. The full variable domain, in which reference TRBV15 and TRBJ2-1 provide the parts outside the CDR3, is DAMVIQNPRYQVTQFGKPVTLSCSQTLNHNVMYWYQQKSSQAPKLLFHYYDKDFNNEADTPDNFQSRRPNTSFCFLDIRSPGLGDTAMYLCATSRGGSRYNEQFFGPGTRLTVL.

This clone was seen a handful of times. This rearrangement joins TRBV27 to TRBJ2-3; 8 bases line up with TRBD1. J lost 2 bases, V lost 4 bases, and 5 bases had no gene match. Per germline, CDR1 MNHEY and CDR2 SMNVEV (reference sequence). CDR3 length equals 15 residues. The CDR3 DNA is TGTGCCAGCAGTTGGAGGACAGGGAACACAGATACGCAGTATTTT. Translation: CASSWRTGNTDTQYF.

The V gene is TRBV6-1, the J gene TRBJ1-6; no clear D. Trimming took off 8 bases at V and 8 bases at J, with 13 bases between the two ends. CDR1 is MNHNS, CDR2 SASEGT, per germline. The CDR3 loop spans 13 amino acids. This chain's CDR3 is CASYPQRDSPLHF. The CDR3 DNA sequence: TGTGCCAGCTACCCCCAGAGGGATTCACCCCTCCACTTT.

This sequence joins TRBV7-2 and TRBJ2-5; tentative D call: TRBD2 (6 bases). Germline CDR1 and CDR2: SGHTA and FQGNSA. The CDR3 has 15 amino acids. V lost 5 bases, J lost 2 bases, and 15 bases lay in between. CDR3: CASSRQGGIQETQYF. The CDR3 DNA follows: TGTGCCAGCAGCCGGCAGGGCGGGATACAAGAGACCCAGTACTTC.

The J gene is TRBJ2-1, the V gene TRBV4-1; tentatively, D is TRBD2 (6 bases). The CDR3 consists of 17 residues. From germline, CDR1 is MGHRA and CDR2 YSYEKL. V was shortened by 1 base and J by 8 bases, with 21 bases between the two germline ends. Here the CDR3 reads CASSQGIIVLTGDEQFF. As DNA, the CDR3 is TGCGCCAGCAGCCAAGGCATCATTGTTCTGACGGGAGATGAGCAGTTCTTC.

The rearrangement links TRBV10-2 to TRBJ1-1, with D uncertain. Trimming took off 5 bases at V and 1 base at J, with 11 bases between the two ends. CDR3 length equals 14 residues. Germline CDR1 is WSHSY and CDR2 is SAAADI. CDR3 in amino acids: CASSMAGTNTEAFF. In DNA, the CDR3 is TGCGCCAGCAGTATGGCGGGTACGAACACTGAAGCTTTCTTT.

This sequence joins TRBV5-1 and TRBJ1-1, with 8 bases identical to TRBD1. With 6 bases clipped from V and 0 bases from J, the junction kept 7 bases outside the gene matches. CDR1 is SGHRS, CDR2 YFSETQ, per germline. This CDR3 contains 15 residues. This CDR3 is CASMRTGNMNTEAFF. The CDR3 nucleotides read TGCGCCAGCATGCGGACAGGGAACATGAACACTGAAGCTTTCTTT.

This clone was seen more than once but under ten times. This rearrangement joins TRBV4-1 to TRBJ1-4; D is unresolved. Germline assignment: CDR1 MGHRA and CDR2 YSYEKL. The germline V and J ends were trimmed by 0 bases and 3 bases, with 14 bases remaining between them. The CDR3 has 17 amino acids. The CDR3 is CASSQENLVEANEKLFF. The CDR3 DNA follows: TGCGCCAGCAGCCAAGAAAACTTAGTTGAGGCTAATGAAAAACTGTTTTTT.

This clone came up a few times. The genes are TRBV2 and TRBJ1-1; tentatively, D is TRBD1 (5 bases). This CDR3 is built from 13 residues. Germline-derived CDR1 and CDR2 are SNHLY and FYNNEI. Trimming left V 10 bases short and J 4 bases short, with 16 bases between. CDR3 DNA: TGTGCCACCGCCTCGGGGGAAGGCACTGAAGCTTTCTTT. It encodes CATASGEGTEAFF.

The chain couples TRBV6-1 to TRBJ2-7, with D unclear. This CDR3 is 16 amino acids long. Germline V gene sequence: CDR1 MNHNS, CDR2 SASEGT. V dropped 3 bases and J dropped 2 bases, with 17 bases sitting between them. This CDR3 is CASSDLSGPATYEQYF. The CDR3 nucleotides are TGTGCCAGCAGTGATTTGAGTGGGCCCGCTACCTACGAGCAGTACTTC.

This clone was seen more than once but under ten times. V is TRBV27 and J is TRBJ1-2, with 7 bases matching TRBD1. The germline V gene encodes CDR1 MNHEY and CDR2 SMNVEV (reference sequence). V lost 3 bases and J lost 3; bases outside the gene matches: 10. This CDR3 comprises 16 residues. DNA of the CDR3: TGTGCCAGCAGTTTCCTGGGGGACAGACAATACTATGGCTACACCTTC. Encoded protein: CASSFLGDRQYYGYTF.

CDR3 loop: CASSLSWNTGELFF. The CDR3 region has the DNA TGTGCCAGCAGTTTGAGCTGGAACACCGGGGAGCTGTTTTTT. V is TRBV27 and J is TRBJ2-2; the D is unclear. The CDR3 sequence is 14 residues long. Trimming left V 3 bases short and J 1 base short, with 6 bases between. Germline assignment: CDR1 MNHEY and CDR2 SMNVEV (reference sequence).

The sample holds a few counts of this clone. This chain uses TRBV11-2 with TRBJ2-1, with a tentative D call TRBD2 (5 bases). The CDR3 has 15 residues. Trimming took 5 bases from V and 4 from J, leaving 15 bases between them. Germline CDR1 SGHAT, CDR2 FQNNGV. The CDR3 DNA reads TGTGCCAGCAGCCCCGGAGGTACGGGTTACAATGAGCAGTTCTTC. Protein product: CASSPGGTGYNEQFF. Full variable domain (remainder filled in from reference TRBV11-2 and TRBJ2-1): EAGVAQSPRYKIIEKRQSVAFWCNPISGHATLYWYQQILGQGPKLLIQFQNNGVVDDSQLPKDRFSAERLKGVDSTLKIQPAKLEDSAVYLCASSPGGTGYNEQFFGPGTRLTVL.

This chain joins TRBV6-5 and TRBJ1-5; 10 bases line up with TRBD1. In germline, CDR1 is MNHEY, CDR2 SVGAGI. The trim removed 6 bases at V and 2 bases at J, leaving 1 base unmatched. CDR3 size: 14 residues. The CDR3 DNA sequence: TGTGCCAGCAGCGGGACAGGGGGCAATCAGCCCCAGCATTTT. It specifies CASSGTGGNQPQHF.

In the case of this clone: Other DNA sequences in this sample translate to the same CDR3. V and J are TRBV14 and TRBJ1-1, with TRBD1 identical over 7 bases. In germline, CDR1 is SGHDN, CDR2 FVKESK. With V trimmed by 1 base and J by 5 bases, 1 base remained unmatched. This CDR3 has 13 residues. CDR3 DNA: TGTGCCAGCAGCCAAGTCAGGGGGACTGAAGCTTTCTTT. Translating gives CASSQVRGTEAFF.

The chain carries TRBV29-1 and TRBJ1-4; D perhaps matches TRBD1 (6 bases). From germline, CDR1 is SQVTM and CDR2 ANQGSEA. There are 13 residues in the CDR3. Deletions cut 7 bases from V and 7 bases from J, with 16 bases between. The CDR3 loop is CSAAGTPGEKLFF. CDR3 sequence (DNA): TGCAGCGCTGCAGGGACACCGGGTGAAAAACTGTTTTTT.

Here the CDR3 DNA reads TGTGCCAGCAGTCCCTGGATCGGGTCGAAGGATGAAAAACTGTTTTTT. This encodes CASSPWIGSKDEKLFF. The rearrangement links TRBV28 to TRBJ1-4; no clear D. V lost 5 bases to trimming and J lost 6 bases, with 19 bases between them. Germline CDR1 is MDHEN and CDR2 is SYDVKM. This CDR3 comprises 16 residues.

The chain links TRBV15 to TRBJ2-2; possible D gene TRBD2, 6 bases. V was trimmed by 5 bases and J by 6 bases, leaving 13 bases between them. The CDR3 is 14 amino acids. The V gene's germline CDR1 is LNHNV and CDR2 YYDKDF (reference sequence). In nucleotides, the CDR3 is TGTGCCACCAGCCTTCGACTAGGTCCCGGGGAGCTGTTTTTT. It yields the protein CATSLRLGPGELFF. The whole variable domain, filled in from reference TRBV15 and TRBJ2-2, reads DAMVIQNPRYQVTQFGKPVTLSCSQTLNHNVMYWYQQKSSQAPKLLFHYYDKDFNNEADTPDNFQSRRPNTSFCFLDIRSPGLGDTAMYLCATSLRLGPGELFFGEGSRLTVL.